This T cell receptor (beta chain) derives from a study of T cells in pancreatic ductal adenocarcinoma. Notes on the study in general: Enrichment of CD45RO+ effector over naive T cells in tumors may bias clonality. Blood clonality (roughly 0.073) did not differ significantly from tumor (about 0.12). The resected cohort was biased toward the minority with early-stage disease. Unique clonotypes were 8 to 10-fold more numerous in blood than in tumor.

Surgery without prior neoadjuvant therapy was the treatment of the selected pancreatic ductal adenocarcinoma patients. The V and J ends lost 8 bases and 5 bases respectively, with 21 bases between them. Germline values: CDR1 SNHLY, CDR2 FYNNEI. CDR3 length: 15 residues. As for this clone: Its antigen is as yet unknown.

TCRdb's table, derived via immunoSEQ multiplex PCR, lists solely in-frame clones and lacks some. The table records around 100,000 clones, about 95% of them present only once. The sample comprised PBMCs. The rearrangement uses TRBV2 and TRBJ1-1; D is possibly TRBD1 (5 bases). The sequence came from a human donor with pancreatic ductal adenocarcinoma. Written as DNA, the CDR3 is TGTGCCAGCCCCAGGGAAGCTAACCTACTTACTGAAGCTTTCTTT. It encodes CASPREANLLTEAFF. Looking up the rest from reference TRBV2 and TRBJ1-1 gives the full variable domain: EPEVTQTPSHQVTQMGQEVILRCVPISNHLYFYWYRQILGQKVEFLVSFYNNEISEKSEIFDDQFSVERPDGSNFTLKIRSTKLEDSAMYFCASPREANLLTEAFFGQGTRLTVV.